This paragraph covers one T cell receptor beta chain sequence. Its specificity is unknown. This record comes from a study of radiotherapy plus CTLA-4 blockade in lung cancer. About the research overall: Objective response rate was over 15%; disease control rate, around 30%. The study's findings and limits: How blood T cell clones changed early, along with interferon-beta, reportedly forecast response best. An expansion of tumor-derived TCR clones occurred in blood after radiotherapy plus ipilimumab.

Profiling relied on immunoSEQ multiplex PCR, and the TCRdb table lists in-frame clones only, not all of them. The data contain nearly 110,000 clones, about 85% of them singletons. Unmatched junction bases numbered 7, after V lost 3 bases and J lost 2 bases. The germline gives CDR1 KGHSH, CDR2 LQKENI. The CDR3 is made up of 15 amino acids. Focal radiation and CTLA-4 blockade (ipilimumab) were tested in chemo-refractory metastatic non-small-cell lung cancer patients. The receptor was isolated from a human donor with non-small cell lung cancer that progressed on radiotherapy plus ipilimumab. Some clones in this sample may be carry-over from other donors' samples. The sequences come from peripheral blood, collected from a patient treated with radiotherapy plus ipilimumab. The rearrangement uses TRBV18 and TRBJ2-7, with 7 bases aligning to TRBD1. The DNA for the CDR3 is TGTGCCAGCTCACCGGAGCAGGGGACAGCCTACGAGCAGTACTTC. This translates into CASSPEQGTAYEQYF.